The T cell receptor (beta chain) under discussion was sequenced for a study of chemoradiotherapy in HPV16-positive cancers. Overall study context: Candidate HPV-specific T-cell clones and common TCR motifs came from functional assays in a couple of HPV16-positive patients. Study results and limitations: Functional assays defining HPV-specific T cells used only a couple of HPV16-positive patients. Candidate HPV-specific clones and E7-related TCR motifs grew in tumor during treatment. Better recurrence-free survival went with HPV-responsive T-cell expansion in HPV16-positive patients.

Germline CDR1 is LNHDA and CDR2 is SQIVND (reference sequence). CDR3 length equals 17 residues. Deletions cut 8 bases from V and 0 bases from J, with 17 bases between. This table comes from immunoSEQ multiplex PCR, and its TCRdb copy is limited to in-frame clones, with some not included. The sample consists of 13,000 to 15,000 clones, 55% to 75% of them appearing once. This clone was seen a single time. Its matching antigen is unknown. This clonotype was sampled from a human donor with HPV-associated anogenital cancer. The chain combines TRBV19 with TRBJ2-6; the D gene is possibly TRBD2 (5 bases). This material was obtained from a patient who underwent chemoradiotherapy. Here the CDR3 reads CASGSRGSGSGANVLTF. For the CDR3, the DNA is TGTGCCAGTGGGTCGCGCGGGTCGGGCTCTGGGGCCAACGTCCTGACTTTC.